These 18 T cell receptor beta chains were sequenced from one sample in a study of OX40 agonist ivuxolimab in advanced cancers. TCRdb's copy holds only in-frame clones and misses some; the assay was immunoSEQ multiplex PCR. The sample records tens of thousands of clones, around 84% being singletons. This specimen consisted of CD4+ or CD8+ T cells sorted from blood, obtained in a trial of the OX40 agonist ivuxolimab. All receptors come from an adult with an advanced solid tumor such as melanoma, head and neck, liver or kidney cancer.

J is TRBJ1-3 and V is TRBV7-2; weak D call: TRBD1 (5 bases). Germline V gene lookup returns CDR1 SGHTA and CDR2 FQGNSA. The CDR3 consists of 17 residues. The V end was cut by 1 base, the J end by 0 bases, with 13 bases between. Written as DNA, the CDR3 is TGTGCCAGCAGCTTAGTTTATGGGGCCTTCTCTGGAAACACCATATATTTT. Residues: CASSLVYGAFSGNTIYF.

This clone was counted a single time. The gene calls are TRBV7-9 and TRBJ2-1; D is ambiguous. CDR1 and CDR2 (germline): SEHNR, FQNEAQ (reference sequence). Deletions cut 1 base from V and 0 bases from J, with 7 bases between. The CDR3 length is 15 residues. The CDR3 protein is CASSLGLTSYNEQFF. CDR3 coding DNA: TGTGCCAGCAGCTTAGGTCTTACCTCCTACAATGAGCAGTTCTTC.

The chain uses TRBV5-1 and TRBJ2-7; unclear D gene. In germline, CDR1 is SGHRS, CDR2 YFSETQ. V gave up 0 bases and J gave up 2 bases, with 9 bases separating them. This CDR3 has 14 amino acids. This chain's CDR3 is CASSLDPGAYEQYF. CDR3 bases: TGCGCCAGCAGCTTGGATCCGGGTGCCTACGAGCAGTACTTC.

CDR3 nucleotides: TGCAGCGGGGTAGCTTTTGCGGGGGAGCTGTTTTTT. Protein sequence: CSGVAFAGELFF. This chain joins TRBV29-1 and TRBJ2-2; D is ambiguous. This CDR3 has 12 residues. Germline lookup yields CDR1 SQVTM and CDR2 ANQGSEA. Trimming cost V 7 bases and J 8 bases, with 14 bases left between them.

This chain connects TRBV9 to TRBJ1-2; D remains unclear. This CDR3 comprises 13 residues. Germline V gene data show CDR1 as SGDLS and CDR2 as YYNGEE. The germline V and J ends were trimmed by 0 bases and 4 bases, with 7 bases remaining between them. The CDR3 reads CASSVEFGYGYTF. The DNA of the CDR3 is TGTGCCAGCAGCGTAGAATTTGGCTATGGCTACACCTTC.

This chain joins TRBV4-1 and TRBJ2-2, with 7 bases matching TRBD1. V was clipped by 0 bases and J by 10 bases; unmatched bases: 17. This CDR3 region has 18 residues. Germline V gene lookup returns CDR1 MGHRA and CDR2 YSYEKL. The CDR3 DNA is TGCGCCAGCAGCCAAGACCAAATCGACAGGGACGGGCATTTGGAGCTGTTTTTT. Translating gives CASSQDQIDRDGHLELFF.

The CDR3 region has the DNA TGTGCCAGCAGTGAAGCGCGACGGCAGGGGTACGAGCAGTACTTC. It translates to CASSEARRQGYEQYF. The chain uses TRBV2 and TRBJ2-7, with D possibly TRBD1 on 6 matching bases. The V end lost 0 bases, the J end lost 4 bases, and 13 bases lay between the germline ends. This CDR3 is 15 amino acids long. Germline assignment: CDR1 SNHLY and CDR2 FYNNEI. Variable domain in full (rest from reference TRBV2 and TRBJ2-7): EPEVTQTPSHQVTQMGQEVILRCVPISNHLYFYWYRQILGQKVEFLVSFYNNEISEKSEIFDDQFSVERPDGSNFTLKIRSTKLEDSAMYFCASSEARRQGYEQYFGPGTRLTVT.

This rearrangement joins TRBV19 to TRBJ2-7, with a tentative D call TRBD1 (6 bases). V lost 4 bases, J lost 1 base, and 11 bases lay in between. The CDR3 loop spans 14 amino acids. Germline V lookup: CDR1 LNHDA, CDR2 SQIVND (reference sequence). The CDR3 loop reads CASSTGTPSYEQYF. The CDR3 coding sequence is TGTGCCAGTAGTACAGGGACACCTTCCTACGAGCAGTACTTC.

This clone is a singleton in its sample. The chain combines TRBV5-6 with TRBJ1-2; 8 nucleotides line up with TRBD1. With V trimmed by 2 bases and J by 4 bases, 7 bases remained unmatched. The CDR3 totals 15 residues. Germline CDR1 and CDR2: SGHDT and YYEEEE. The CDR3 DNA sequence: TGTGCCAGCAGCTTCGCGGGGGGACAGGCCTATGGCTACACCTTC. This translates into CASSFAGGQAYGYTF.

The gene calls are TRBV30 and TRBJ2-1; no clear D gene. The length of the CDR3 is 19 residues. V lost 3 bases to trimming and J lost 3 bases, with 27 bases between them. Looked up from germline, CDR1 is GTSNPN and CDR2 is SVGIG (reference sequence). The CDR3 nucleotides read TGTGCCTGGAGAGCAAGAGACGTGGGCAGTACTTTCCTCTACAATGAGCAGTTCTTC. Amino acids: CAWRARDVGSTFLYNEQFF.

A remark on this clone: Other DNA sequences within the sample encode an identical CDR3. The V gene is TRBV11-2, the J gene TRBJ2-7; TRBD2 matches at 7 bases. The V gene's germline CDR1 is SGHAT and CDR2 FQNNGV. The CDR3 extends over 14 amino acids. Trimming took 5 bases from V and 3 from J; bases not matched to a gene: 7. The CDR3 spells CASSLGGEGYEQYF. CDR3 coding DNA: TGTGCCAGCAGCCTCGGTGGGGAGGGCTACGAGCAGTACTTC.

V is TRBV6-1 and J is TRBJ2-7; D is unresolved. CDR1 is MNHNS and CDR2 is SASEGT in the germline V gene. CDR3 length equals 10 residues. V lost 10 bases to trimming and J lost 4 bases, with 8 bases between them. The CDR3 here is CATSLYEQYF. The CDR3 region has the DNA TGTGCCACCAGCCTGTACGAGCAGTACTTC.

The chain uses TRBV11-2 and TRBJ1-2; D is uncertain. The CDR3 has 15 amino acids. The V end lost 5 bases, the J end lost 3 bases, and 16 bases lay between the germline ends. Per germline, CDR1 SGHAT and CDR2 FQNNGV. The CDR3 DNA reads as TGTGCCAGCAGCCGCCGTTTAGGCCTGGACTATGGCTACACCTTC. The encoded protein is CASSRRLGLDYGYTF. The full variable domain, completed using reference TRBV11-2 and TRBJ1-2, is EAGVAQSPRYKIIEKRQSVAFWCNPISGHATLYWYQQILGQGPKLLIQFQNNGVVDDSQLPKDRFSAERLKGVDSTLKIQPAKLEDSAVYLCASSRRLGLDYGYTFGSGTRLTVV.

The chain is built from TRBV5-4 and TRBJ2-5, with 7 bases matching TRBD2. The DNA end favors TRBJ2-7, so the J call may be wrong. The germline V gene has CDR1 SGHNT and CDR2 YYREEE (reference sequence). There are 12 residues in the CDR3. CDR3 sequence (DNA): TGTGCCAGCAGCCCAGGGACTACCGAGCAGTACTTC. This encodes CASSPGTTEQYF.

This clone has only one observation. This rearrangement joins TRBV27 to TRBJ2-1; the D gene is possibly TRBD2 (6 bases). The V gene's germline CDR1 is MNHEY and CDR2 SMNVEV (reference sequence). Trimming shortened V by 2 bases and J by 10 bases, and 12 bases separated the two germline ends. The CDR3 sequence is 13 residues long. The CDR3 region is CASSLGLALEQFF. The CDR3 bases are TGTGCCAGCAGTTTAGGTCTAGCGCTGGAGCAGTTCTTC.

This chain uses TRBV7-6 with TRBJ2-3; D gene uncertain. Trimming stripped 2 bases from V and 2 bases from J, with 14 bases between. This CDR3 contains 16 residues. Germline V gene data show CDR1 as SGHVS and CDR2 as FNYEAQ. The CDR3 DNA sequence: TGTGCCAGCAGCTTAAAGGACGGAACCGACACAGATACGCAGTATTTT. Translation gives CASSLKDGTDTDTQYF.

The chain recombines TRBV27 with TRBJ1-5, with D hard to call. V lost 5 bases, J lost 1 base, and 9 bases lay in between. This CDR3 has 14 residues. Germline V gives CDR1 MNHEY, CDR2 SMNVEV (reference sequence). The CDR3 loop reads CASSPDRSNQPQHF. The CDR3 nucleotides are TGTGCCAGCAGTCCTGATCGGAGCAATCAGCCCCAGCATTTT.

V and J are TRBV27 and TRBJ2-1; TRBD1 might be the D (6 bases). The CDR3 is 12 residues long. In germline, CDR1 is MNHEY, CDR2 SMNVEV (reference sequence). The CDR3 sequence is CGTASSYNEQFF. CDR3 sequence (DNA): TGTGGGACAGCGAGCTCCTACAATGAGCAGTTCTTC.